This T cell receptor beta chain was sequenced in a study of cytomegalovirus exposure and HLA in healthy donors. The study's findings and limits: Associated with cytomegalovirus, according to the listing, were about 160 TCR beta chains. With further analysis later on, most CMV-associated TCR beta chains appeared HLA-restricted.

A multiplex PCR was run with 60 Vbeta primers and 13 Jbeta primers. TCRdb's table, derived via immunoSEQ multiplex PCR, lists solely in-frame clones and lacks some. There are 90,000 to 100,000 clones in the sample; less than 80% occur only once, and more than 1.5% lies in the top ten. The CDR3 runs 18 residues. Deletions cut 6 bases from V and 0 bases from J, with 20 bases between. Germline CDR1 is SEHNR and CDR2 is FQNEAQ (reference sequence). This clone has a handful of counts. Its antigen is as yet unknown. Sequencing input: PBMCs. This sequence was found in a man between 40 and 49 years old in good health and CMV-seronegative. The genes are TRBV7-9 and TRBJ1-4, with D maybe TRBD1 (6 bases). The CDR3 is CASSRNQGGVATNEKLFF. The CDR3 DNA reads TGTGCCAGCAGTAGAAATCAAGGGGGAGTTGCAACTAATGAAAAACTGTTTTTT.